These 21 T cell receptor beta chains were sequenced from one sample in a study of T cell repertoires and Cas9 in healthy adults. Sequencing used immunoSEQ multiplex PCR; TCRdb keeps in-frame clones, though not all of them. This table has more than 20,000 clones, 90% appearing once. The sequenced sample consisted of CD4+ effector T cells (CD127+, CD25-, CD137-, CD154-) from PBMCs; culture status not recorded. The source of these receptors is a human donor in good health.

V is TRBV7-6 and J is TRBJ2-3, with D tentatively TRBD2 (6 bases). This CDR3 has 17 amino acids. Deletions cut 1 base from V and 2 bases from J, with 16 bases between. Germline V gives CDR1 SGHVS, CDR2 FNYEAQ. The CDR3 here is CASSLVGTGLTTDTQYF. CDR3 bases: TGTGCCAGCAGCTTAGTGGGAACAGGACTAACCACAGATACGCAGTATTTT.

The chain recombines TRBV7-2 with TRBJ2-5; D remains ambiguous. Trimming cost V 5 bases and J 0 bases, with 13 bases left between them. The CDR3 is made up of 15 amino acids. Germline V CDR1 and CDR2: SGHTA, FQGNSA. DNA for the CDR3: TGTGCCAGCAGCCATGTGGGCGGCCACCAAGAGACCCAGTACTTC. The encoded protein is CASSHVGGHQETQYF.

This chain joins TRBV14 and TRBJ2-3, with D perhaps TRBD2 (7 bases). Germline CDR1 SGHDN, CDR2 FVKESK. The CDR3 runs 15 residues. Trimming pared 4 bases from V and 4 bases from J, leaving 15 bases between. CDR3 sequence (DNA): TGTGCCAGCAGCCCAAGACGGGGGGCGGCAGATACGCAGTATTTT. As protein: CASSPRRGAADTQYF.

V and J are TRBV6-1 and TRBJ2-2, with 14 bases that match TRBD2. Trimming took 4 bases from V and 0 from J; bases not matched to a gene: 4. This CDR3 region has 18 residues. Germline V CDR1 and CDR2: MNHNS, SASEGT. CDR3 in amino acids: CASSAWTSGGSNTGELFF. The CDR3 DNA follows: TGTGCCAGCAGTGCTTGGACTAGCGGGGGGTCGAACACCGGGGAGCTGTTTTTT.

This clone was detected only once. In nucleotides, the CDR3 is TGTGCCAGCAGTTTATTGCAGGGGATCCATGAGCAGTTCTTC. Encoded protein: CASSLLQGIHEQFF. The gene calls are TRBV28 and TRBJ2-1; maybe TRBD1 (6 bases). The CDR3 loop spans 14 amino acids. Trimming took 1 base from V and 8 from J, leaving 12 bases between them. In germline, CDR1 is MDHEN, CDR2 SYDVKM.

V is TRBV5-1 and J is TRBJ2-7; 7 positions agree with TRBD1. The CDR3 is made up of 16 amino acids. The germline CDR1 and CDR2 sequences are SGHRS and YFSETQ. V shed 0 bases and J 3 bases; nucleotides not matched to a gene: 9. The CDR3 DNA is TGCGCCAGCAGCTTGGGTCCGGGAACAGGGGACTACGAGCAGTACTTC. Its protein is CASSLGPGTGDYEQYF.

The rearrangement links TRBV7-9 to TRBJ1-1; a possible D gene is TRBD1 (5 bases). The CDR3 runs 12 residues. V was trimmed by 1 base and J by 10 bases, leaving 10 bases between them. Germline V gives CDR1 SEHNR, CDR2 FQNEAQ (reference sequence). CDR3 DNA sequence: TGTGCCAGCAGCTTAGAGCAGGGTGGAGCTTTCTTT. Its translation is CASSLEQGGAFF.

This clone was counted a single time. Germline is not matched at one junction end, which may reflect a read error. This rearrangement joins TRBV10-3 to TRBJ1-2; D possibly corresponds to TRBD1 (6 bases). Per germline, CDR1 ENHRY and CDR2 SYGVKD. The CDR3 runs to 13 residues. The chain's CDR3 is CATSESRGYGYTF. The DNA for the CDR3 is TGTGCCACCAGTGAGTCCAGGGGCTATGGCTACACCTTC.

V and J are TRBV7-8 and TRBJ2-1, with 9 nucleotides matching TRBD2. This CDR3 contains 17 residues. V lost 1 base, J lost 4 bases, and 8 bases stayed unmatched. Per the germline V gene, CDR1 is SGHVS and CDR2 is FQNEAQ. CDR3: CASSLGLAGQGYNEQFF. The CDR3 bases are TGTGCCAGCAGCTTAGGCCTAGCGGGGCAGGGATACAATGAGCAGTTCTTC.

The genes are TRBV11-3 and TRBJ2-5, with 7 bases that match TRBD2. The V and J ends lost 3 bases and 0 bases, in that order; junction bases with no gene match: 4. Per the germline V gene, CDR1 is SGHNT and CDR2 is YENEEA. The CDR3 length is 15 residues. CDR3 region: CASSFGGGDQETQYF. In DNA, the CDR3 is TGTGCCAGCAGCTTCGGTGGGGGGGACCAAGAGACCCAGTACTTC.

CDR3 loop: CASSLDRQAISYEQYF. The DNA for the CDR3 is TGTGCCAGCAGCTTAGATCGACAGGCCATTAGCTACGAGCAGTACTTC. J is TRBJ2-7 and V is TRBV11-2, with D maybe TRBD1 (6 bases). CDR1 and CDR2 (germline): SGHAT, FQNNGV. V lost 0 bases and J lost 3, with 15 bases in between. The CDR3 totals 16 residues.

This clone was detected only a few times. The rearrangement links TRBV19 to TRBJ1-2, with 7 nucleotides matching TRBD1. The CDR3 loop spans 14 amino acids. Germline V CDR1 and CDR2: LNHDA, SQIVND (reference sequence). The V gene end was trimmed by 2 bases and the J gene end by 4 bases; junction bases not matched to a gene: 4. CDR3 nucleotide sequence: TGTGCCAGTAGTATAACAGGGGCCAGCTATGGCTACACCTTC. Translated: CASSITGASYGYTF.

This rearrangement joins TRBV10-1 to TRBJ1-1; D unclear. The CDR3 runs 12 residues. Germline V gene sequence: CDR1 WNHNN, CDR2 SYGVQD (reference sequence). V lost 9 bases, J lost 0 bases, and 8 bases lay in between. CDR3 in amino acids: CASDLLNTEAFF. The CDR3, as DNA: TGCGCCAGTGACCTATTGAACACTGAAGCTTTCTTT.

The V gene is TRBV28, the J gene TRBJ2-2; D call uncertain. Trimming cost V 3 bases and J 4 bases, with 12 bases left between them. Germline V gives CDR1 MDHEN, CDR2 SYDVKM. This CDR3 has 15 residues. The CDR3 DNA reads TGTGCCAGCAGTTTCGGCCGATGGAGCACCGGGGAGCTGTTTTTT. Translation: CASSFGRWSTGELFF.

DNA of the CDR3: TGTGCCAGCAGCCCGGGACAGGGGGCTTACTACGAGCAGTACTTC. Protein product: CASSPGQGAYYEQYF. The chain couples TRBV5-6 to TRBJ2-7; TRBD1 matches 12 bases. Trimming took 4 bases from V and 3 from J; bases not matched to a gene: 5. The CDR3 totals 15 residues. CDR1 and CDR2 from the germline V gene are SGHDT and YYEEEE.

The V call is TRBV6-1, the J call TRBJ2-2; the D is unclear. The CDR3 runs to 14 residues. The germline V and J ends were trimmed by 6 bases and 3 bases, with 11 bases remaining between them. The V gene's germline CDR1 is MNHNS and CDR2 SASEGT. DNA of the CDR3: TGTGCCAGCAGCATGGGTAGGGACACCGGGGAGCTGTTTTTT. It translates to CASSMGRDTGELFF.

This chain links TRBV11-2 with TRBJ2-1; D tentatively fits TRBD1 or TRBD2 (5 bases each). This CDR3 is built from 14 residues. Trimming left V 2 bases short and J 4 bases short, with 9 bases between. Germline values: CDR1 SGHAT, CDR2 FQNNGV. CDR3 in amino acids: CASSLMGEYNEQFF. The DNA for the CDR3 is TGTGCCAGCAGCTTAATGGGGGAGTACAATGAGCAGTTCTTC.

V gene TRBV5-1 combines with J gene TRBJ2-2; D remains unclear. With 5 bases removed from V and 6 bases from J, the gap between germline ends came to 11 bases. The CDR3 contains 13 residues. Germline V gives CDR1 SGHRS, CDR2 YFSETQ. The CDR3 loop reads CASRSTLAGELFF. The CDR3 DNA sequence: TGCGCCAGCAGGTCGACCTTGGCCGGGGAGCTGTTTTTT.

The chain has TRBV11-3 and TRBJ2-1; tentative D call: TRBD2 (6 bases). The germline V gene encodes CDR1 SGHNT and CDR2 YENEEA. The V end was cut by 1 base, the J end by 4 bases, with 11 bases between. The CDR3 is 15 amino acids. This chain's CDR3 is CASSLGPGTYNEQFF. The CDR3 bases are TGTGCCAGCAGCTTAGGACCCGGGACTTACAATGAGCAGTTCTTC. Complete variable domain (other parts from reference TRBV11-3 and TRBJ2-1): EAGVVQSPRYKIIEKKQPVAFWCNPISGHNTLYWYLQNLGQGPELLIRYENEEAVDDSQLPKDRFSAERLKGVDSTLKIQPAELGDSAVYLCASSLGPGTYNEQFFGPGTRLTVL.

This rearrangement joins TRBV4-1 to TRBJ1-6; tentative D call: TRBD1 (5 bases). Trimming left V 4 bases short and J 7 bases short, with 17 bases between. Per the germline V gene, CDR1 is MGHRA and CDR2 is YSYEKL. This CDR3 region has 16 residues. The CDR3 region is CASSLSPGVRNSPLHF. CDR3 coding DNA: TGCGCCAGCAGCCTCTCCCCGGGGGTGAGGAATTCACCCCTCCACTTT.

This chain joins TRBV2 and TRBJ2-7, with D possibly TRBD2 on 7 matching bases. V was trimmed by 7 bases and J by 3 bases, leaving 13 bases between them. From germline, CDR1 is SNHLY and CDR2 FYNNEI. There are 13 residues in the CDR3. This chain's CDR3 is CASMGGANYEQYF. CDR3 sequence (DNA): TGTGCCAGCATGGGGGGGGCGAACTACGAGCAGTACTTC.